A selection of T cell receptor beta chains follows, all from one sample in a study of CXCR3-negative and CXCR3-positive naive CD8 T cells. TCRdb re-called the 5' RACE reads and gives one entry per CDR3 protein, without DNA. In total, the table holds around 26,000 distinct CDR3 sequences. What was sequenced was naive CXCR3- CD8+ T cells from blood. These receptors all come from a human donor in good health. Some clones in this sample may be carry-over from other donors' samples. The CDR3 runs from the conserved cysteine through the conserved F or W. The listing skips clone size in some rows; elsewhere it reads once, few, many or a size class.

clone size: .
V gene: TRBV12-3/TRBV12-4
J gene: TRBJ1-2
CDR3 protein: CASSLGVDRRVYGYTF

clone size: .
V gene: TRBV10-3
J gene: TRBJ2-3
CDR3 protein: CAIHGGPSGGADTQYF

clone size: .
V gene: TRBV7-9
J gene: TRBJ2-2
CDR3 protein: CASRESVGANTGELFF

clone size: .
V gene: TRBV7-2
J gene: TRBJ2-1
CDR3 protein: CASSPSLGGGPYNEQFF

clone size: .
V gene: TRBV4-2
J gene: TRBJ2-7
CDR3 protein: CASSQGKSYEQYF

clone size: .
V gene: TRBV4-1
J gene: TRBJ2-3
CDR3 protein: CASSRGGTVTDTQYF

clone size: .
V gene: TRBV5-1
J gene: TRBJ2-7
CDR3 protein: CASSVDSYRSEQYF

clone size: .
V gene: TRBV6-8
J gene: TRBJ1-5
CDR3 protein: CASSFDTSNQPQHF

clone size: .
V gene: TRBV7-9
J gene: TRBJ2-7
CDR3 protein: CASSSRDRDYEQYF

clone size: medium-sized
V gene: TRBV2
J gene: TRBJ1-2
CDR3 protein: CASRDYDFSPMYGYTF

clone size: .
V gene: TRBV29-1
J gene: TRBJ2-3
CDR3 protein: CSVEALQGPDTQYF

clone size: .
V gene: TRBV29-1
J gene: TRBJ1-1
CDR3 protein: CSVLEPGDTEAFF